The present TCR beta chain was sequenced within a study of prognosis after radiotherapy for stage I lung cancer. Across the whole study: Operability status for all non-small cell lung cancer patients was recorded as medically inoperable. Histologically, the tumors comprised squamous cell carcinoma in more than 5 patients and adenocarcinoma in eleven to twelve.

CDR3 length equals 18 residues. The V segment lost 3 bases and the J segment 4 bases; nucleotides outside the gene matches: 11. Germline CDR1 reads LNHDA; CDR2 reads SQIVND (reference sequence). Regarding this clonotype: Its antigen remains unidentified.

Multiplex PCR, run in two rounds, amplified TCR beta CDR3 from genomic DNA. The use of primers specific to each TRBV and TRBJ gene characterized first-round PCR. TCRdb passed the multiplex PCR reads through MiXCR, listing each CDR3 protein once. The data show about 15,000 distinct CDR3 sequences, about 57% seen once. Study-level findings and limits: Unique TCR clone counts dropped after stereotactic body radiation therapy, from a median of roughly 9,900 to 7,200.

This receptor was obtained from a donor over 45 with non-small cell lung cancer. The chain recombines TRBV19 with TRBJ2-1; 11 bases are a match to TRBD2. The sequenced sample was PBMCs, obtained before or after stereotactic body radiation therapy (not recorded which). The CDR3 sequence: CASSIGTSGTPLYNEQFF. The CDR3 nucleotides read TGTGCCAGTAGTATTGGGACTAGCGGTACCCCCCTATACAATGAGCAGTTCTTC.